This TCR beta chain is from a study of blood T cell repertoires in COVID-19. The CDR3 consists of 17 residues. Trimming cost V 7 bases and J 1 base; bases outside gene matches: 13. Germline CDR1 SEHNR, CDR2 FQNEAQ (reference sequence). Sequenced by immunoSEQ multiplex PCR; TCRdb stores in-frame clones only, minus some. Of roughly 49,000 clones detected, 85% to 95% appear once; the ten largest clones hold about 10%. The receptor comes from a woman aged 80 or over with acute or convalescent COVID-19. The chain uses TRBV7-9 and TRBJ2-1; 7 bases are shared with TRBD2. Specimen: peripheral blood. CDR3 loop: CASTWGRDSGSYNEQFF. CDR3 sequence (DNA): TGTGCCAGCACGTGGGGCAGGGATAGCGGGTCCTACAATGAGCAGTTCTTC.